This TCR beta chain was documented in a study of T-cell memory formation after mild COVID-19. Whole-study findings and limits: CD4+ contracting clones were mainly CM and EM; CD8+ ones, EMRA.

Trimming took off 3 bases at V and 2 bases at J, with 10 bases between the two ends. The CDR3 runs 13 residues. Germline assignment: CDR1 SQVTM and CDR2 ANQGSEA. Comment on this clonotype: The antigen remains unidentified.

TCRdb fed the 5' RACE reads into MiXCR, producing one record per CDR3 protein. This repertoire shows 470,000 or so distinct CDR3 sequences, around a quarter found once; its top ten account for about an eighth. This TCR came from an adult woman who had mild COVID-19 (a few samples of this study predate the infection). Cell type and time point are not known. The sample taken for sequencing was PBMCs or a T cell subset sorted from them (not recorded which). V and J are TRBV29-1 and TRBJ1-1; TRBD1 might be the D (5 bases). The CDR3 DNA follows: TGCAGCGTTGACGCGGGGGTCAACACTGAAGCTTTCTTT. Its protein product is CSVDAGVNTEAFF.